The 19 T cell receptor beta chains given below trace back to one sample, sequenced in a study of cytomegalovirus exposure and HLA in healthy donors. It was with 60 Vbeta and 13 Jbeta primers that the PCR ran. Sequencing was performed with immunoSEQ multiplex PCR; in TCRdb, only in-frame clones are kept and a portion is missing. The sample holds 75,000 to 90,000 clones, less than 85% seen once. Sequencing used PBMCs. The origin of the receptors is a human donor in good health.

This chain links TRBV19 with TRBJ2-7, with D perhaps TRBD1 (6 bases). CDR1 is LNHDA, CDR2 SQIVND, per germline (reference sequence). This CDR3 has 14 amino acids. The V and J ends lost 5 bases and 6 bases respectively, with 17 bases between them. The CDR3 bases are TGTGCCAGTAGTCTAAGGGACAATATCGTCGAGCAGTACTTC. Translating gives CASSLRDNIVEQYF.

The CDR3 region has the DNA TGTGCCATCAGGGGGACAGGGGACGCAGATACGCAGTATTTT. Its translation: CAIRGTGDADTQYF. The V gene is TRBV10-3, the J gene TRBJ2-3, with 10 nucleotides matching TRBD1. The V gene end was trimmed by 6 bases and the J gene end by 4 bases; junction bases not matched to a gene: 4. The germline V gene has CDR1 ENHRY and CDR2 SYGVKD. This CDR3 region has 14 residues.

This chain joins TRBV4-2 and TRBJ1-2, with D unclear. The V end lost 2 bases, the J end lost 4 bases, and 20 bases lay between the germline ends. This CDR3 has 17 amino acids. CDR1 and CDR2 (germline): LGHNA, YNFKEQ. CDR3 amino acids: CASSQRGPDSVGYGYTF. The CDR3 DNA reads as TGTGCCAGCAGCCAAAGAGGACCGGACTCGGTTGGCTATGGCTACACCTTC.

V and J are TRBV7-9 and TRBJ1-2; D is ambiguous. The length of the CDR3 is 14 residues. V shed 5 bases and J shed 2 bases, with 12 bases lying between them. Germline V gene sequence: CDR1 SEHNR, CDR2 FQNEAQ (reference sequence). The CDR3 bases are TGTGCCAGCAGCCAGACCGGGTCAAACTATGGCTACACCTTC. Protein sequence: CASSQTGSNYGYTF.

The chain employs TRBV6-6 and TRBJ1-6, with unresolved D. Looked up from germline, CDR1 is MNHNY and CDR2 is SVGAGI (reference sequence). This CDR3 region has 14 residues. The V and J ends lost 2 bases and 10 bases respectively, with 12 bases between them. Here the CDR3 reads CASSYLSVRSPLHF. CDR3 in DNA: TGTGCCAGCAGTTACCTCTCGGTGCGGTCACCCCTCCACTTT.

This clone was seen a few times. The CDR3 sequence: CASSLLGGDTQYF. CDR3 nucleotide sequence: TGCGCCAGCAGCTTGTTGGGAGGAGATACGCAGTATTTT. The J gene is TRBJ2-3, the V gene TRBV5-1; maybe TRBD2 (6 bases). Trimming removed 1 base from V and 5 bases from J, with 8 bases in between. The CDR3 is 13 residues long. The germline V gene encodes CDR1 SGHRS and CDR2 YFSETQ. Full variable domain (outside the CDR3, taken from reference TRBV5-1 and TRBJ2-3): KAGVTQTPRYLIKTRGQQVTLSCSPISGHRSVSWYQQTPGQGLQFLFEYFSETQRNKGNFPGRFSGRQFSNSRSEMNVSTLELGDSALYLCASSLLGGDTQYFGPGTRLTVL.

The genes are TRBV2 and TRBJ2-6; TRBD2 aligns across 8 bases. Trimming at V came to 7 bases and at J to 0 bases, leaving 11 bases not matched to a gene. This CDR3 is built from 18 residues. Looked up from germline, CDR1 is SNHLY and CDR2 is FYNNEI. CDR3 in amino acids: CASNPAGGDFSGANVLTF. The CDR3, as DNA: TGTGCCAGCAACCCGGCGGGGGGCGACTTCTCTGGGGCCAACGTCCTGACTTTC.

About this clone: One end of the junction fails to match germline, which may point to a read error. This chain joins TRBV7-9 and TRBJ2-7; 9 nucleotides align to TRBD1. CDR1 is SEHNR, CDR2 FQNEAQ, per germline (reference sequence). The CDR3 runs 12 residues. CDR3 sequence reads: CSSTRDRDEQYF. The CDR3 DNA reads TGTTCCAGCACCCGGGACAGGGACGAGCAGTACTTC.

The rearrangement uses TRBV6-5 and TRBJ2-7, with a weak D call TRBD1 (6 bases). CDR1 MNHEY and CDR2 SVGAGI come from the germline V gene. This CDR3 contains 16 residues. Between the trimmed V and J ends, which lost 0 bases and 5 bases, there was a span of 17 bases. DNA of the CDR3: TGTGCCAGCAGTTACTCGATTGGGCAGGGGATCCACGAGCAGTACTTC. Translated: CASSYSIGQGIHEQYF.

The gene calls are TRBV5-6 and TRBJ2-6; 12 bases align to TRBD1. Germline values: CDR1 SGHDT, CDR2 YYEEEE. The CDR3 has 17 residues. The junction had 2 bases not matched to a gene; V was cut back by 3 bases and J by 1 base. The CDR3, as DNA: TGTGCCAGCAGCTGGGACAGGGGGCGGTCTGGGGCCAACGTCCTGACTTTC. The encoded protein is CASSWDRGRSGANVLTF.

V and J are TRBV19 and TRBJ1-5; the D gene is possibly TRBD1 (6 bases). The V end lost 7 bases, the J end lost 3 bases, and 13 bases lay between the germline ends. This CDR3 has 14 residues. CDR1 is LNHDA and CDR2 is SQIVND in the germline V gene (reference sequence). CDR3: CASMRGGYNQPQHF. The CDR3 coding sequence is TGTGCCAGTATGAGAGGGGGATACAATCAGCCCCAGCATTTT.

This clone was seen just once. The chain couples TRBV5-1 to TRBJ2-7; 8 nucleotides match TRBD2. The V and J ends lost 0 bases and 5 bases, in that order; junction bases with no gene match: 4. Looked up from germline, CDR1 is SGHRS and CDR2 is YFSETQ. The CDR3 is 14 amino acids. The CDR3 DNA follows: TGCGCCAGCAGCTTGGTTTGGCGGGGGGACGAGCAGTACTTC. It specifies CASSLVWRGDEQYF.

The rearrangement uses TRBV13 and TRBJ2-7; TRBD2 is a possible D gene (6 bases). The CDR3 loop spans 13 amino acids. Trimming stripped 5 bases from V and 4 bases from J, with 12 bases between. The V gene's germline CDR1 is PRHDT and CDR2 FYEKMQ (reference sequence). The chain's CDR3 is CASSGAGTYEQYF. The CDR3 DNA reads TGTGCCAGCAGCGGGGCCGGGACTTACGAGCAGTACTTC.

V gene TRBV28 combines with J gene TRBJ2-2; D may be TRBD2 (6 bases). CDR3 length equals 15 residues. V lost 5 bases and J lost 3, with 13 bases in between. CDR1 is MDHEN, CDR2 SYDVKM, per germline. CDR3 region: CASSPWTTHTGELFF. The CDR3 DNA sequence: TGTGCCAGCAGTCCGTGGACTACCCACACCGGGGAGCTGTTTTTT.

This clone was observed a few times. The chain employs TRBV6-5 and TRBJ1-1; D gene unclear. The CDR3 has 16 amino acids. The V gene lost 0 bases and the J gene lost 1 base, with 12 bases spanning the gap. In germline, CDR1 is MNHEY, CDR2 SVGAGI. The CDR3: CASSYSPGLPNTEAFF. The CDR3 DNA reads TGTGCCAGCAGTTACTCCCCGGGTCTTCCGAACACTGAAGCTTTCTTT.

The J gene is TRBJ1-6, the V gene TRBV6-6, with 10 bases fitting TRBD1. With 2 bases clipped from V and 9 bases from J, the junction kept 4 bases outside the gene matches. Germline V gives CDR1 MNHNY, CDR2 SVGAGI (reference sequence). CDR3 length equals 15 residues. The CDR3 loop reads CASSYGQGGSSPLHF. CDR3 sequence (DNA): TGTGCCAGCAGTTACGGACAGGGGGGGAGTTCACCCCTCCACTTT.

This clone was detected a few times. V usage is TRBV14 and J usage is TRBJ2-1; 15 nucleotides match TRBD2. From germline, CDR1 is SGHDN and CDR2 FVKESK. V lost 3 bases and J lost 7; bases outside the gene matches: 10. This CDR3 is built from 18 residues. The DNA for the CDR3 is TGTGCCAGCAGCCAGCCGGGACTAGCGGGGGGCATGAGAAATGAGCAGTTCTTC. This sequence encodes CASSQPGLAGGMRNEQFF.

V usage is TRBV5-1 and J usage is TRBJ2-3, with D perhaps TRBD2 (6 bases). CDR1 is SGHRS and CDR2 is YFSETQ in the germline V gene. Trimming stripped 4 bases from V and 1 base from J, with 10 bases between. This CDR3 comprises 14 residues. In DNA, the CDR3 is TGCGCCAGCAGCAGACTAGGACGCACAGATACGCAGTATTTT. Its translation is CASSRLGRTDTQYF.

This clone was observed a handful of times. The gene calls are TRBV7-9 and TRBJ1-1; D is uncertain. V lost 8 bases to trimming and J lost 6 bases, with 10 bases between them. The CDR3 is made up of 11 amino acids. The germline V gene has CDR1 SEHNR and CDR2 FQNEAQ (reference sequence). The CDR3 sequence is CASGRWAEAFF. In nucleotides, the CDR3 is TGTGCCAGCGGGCGTTGGGCTGAAGCTTTCTTT.